The present T cell receptor beta chain was sequenced within a study of neurological immune-mediated disorders. Each sorted-subset library came from 750,000 to 1,000,000 CD4+ or CD8+ T cells. From 15-18 subjects, over 190 million TCR-beta sequences were obtained in each sequencing run. TCRdb recomputed calls from the 5' RACE reads with MiXCR, one row per CDR3 protein. The sample records 25,000 to 35,000 distinct CDR3 sequences, about 3.8% being singletons. In its sample, this clonotype was seen many times. The sequencing input was CD4+ T cells from blood. This clonotype originated in a middle-aged woman in good health.

The CDR3 DNA reads as TGTGCCAGCAGCTTAGGGGCGGGGGGGCCCCAGGAGACCCAGTACTTC. It specifies CASSLGAGGPQETQYF. This chain links TRBV7-6 with TRBJ2-5; 9 bases are a match to TRBD2. The J segment lost 5 bases and the V segment lost 1 base, leaving 8 bases of the junction unmatched. CDR3 length: 16 residues. CDR1 and CDR2 from the germline V gene are SGHVS and FNYEAQ.